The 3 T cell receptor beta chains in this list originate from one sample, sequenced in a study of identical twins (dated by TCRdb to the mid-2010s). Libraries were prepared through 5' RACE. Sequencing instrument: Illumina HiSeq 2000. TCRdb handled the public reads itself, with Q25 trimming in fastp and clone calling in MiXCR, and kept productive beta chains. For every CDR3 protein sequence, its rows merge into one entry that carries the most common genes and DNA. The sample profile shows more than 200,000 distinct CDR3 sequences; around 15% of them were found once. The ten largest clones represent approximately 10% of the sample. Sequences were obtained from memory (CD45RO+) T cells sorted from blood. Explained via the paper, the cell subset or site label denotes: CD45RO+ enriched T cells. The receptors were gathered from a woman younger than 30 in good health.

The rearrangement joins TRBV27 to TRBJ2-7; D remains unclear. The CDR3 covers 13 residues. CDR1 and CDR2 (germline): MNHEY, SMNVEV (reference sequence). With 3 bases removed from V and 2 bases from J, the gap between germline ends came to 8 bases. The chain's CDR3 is CASSLKPAYEQYF. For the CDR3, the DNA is TGTGCCAGCAGTTTGAAGCCAGCCTACGAGCAGTACTTC.

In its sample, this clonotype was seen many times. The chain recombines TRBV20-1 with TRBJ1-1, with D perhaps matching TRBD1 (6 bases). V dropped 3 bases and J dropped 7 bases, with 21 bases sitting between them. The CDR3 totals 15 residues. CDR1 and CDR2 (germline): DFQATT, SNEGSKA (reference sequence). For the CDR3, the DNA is TGCAGTGCTAGCCCCGCGACAGGCGACCGATTTGAAGCTTTCTTT. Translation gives CSASPATGDRFEAFF.

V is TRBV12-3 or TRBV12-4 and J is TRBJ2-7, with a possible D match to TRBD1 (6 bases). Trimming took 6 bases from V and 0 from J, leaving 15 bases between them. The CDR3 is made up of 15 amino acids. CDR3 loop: CASRGSGHYSYEQYF. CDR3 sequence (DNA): TGTGCCAGCAGGGGATCGGGACACTACTCCTACGAGCAGTACTTC.